These T cell receptor beta chains were read from a single sample in a study of blood T cell repertoires in COVID-19. Profiled with immunoSEQ multiplex PCR; TCRdb holds only in-frame clones, not every one. Of approximately 22,000 clones in the sample, 75% to 95% were seen once. The sample consisted of peripheral blood. The source is a man between 65 and 79 years old with active COVID-19. The CDR3 runs from the conserved cysteine through the conserved F or W. The order of the fields is D gene, J gene, V gene, clone size, CDR3 DNA, CDR3 protein. The D gene is left open where the match is weak. Rows give clone size only sometimes, using once, few, many, or a class for an expanded clone.

D gene: .
J gene: TRBJ2-2
V gene: TRBV11-3
clone size: .
CDR3 DNA: TGTGCCAGCAGCCCGCAACAGAACACCGGGGAGCTGTTTTTT
CDR3 protein: CASSPQQNTGELFF

D gene: .
J gene: TRBJ2-3
V gene: TRBV4-1
clone size: few
CDR3 DNA: TGCGCCAGCAGCCAAGATTTGGCGGGGTACACAGATACGCAGTATTTT
CDR3 protein: CASSQDLAGYTDTQYF

D gene: .
J gene: TRBJ1-1
V gene: TRBV2
clone size: .
CDR3 DNA: TGTGCCAGCAGCTTCAGAGGCACTGAAGCTTTCTTT
CDR3 protein: CASSFRGTEAFF

D gene: TRBD2
J gene: TRBJ2-1
V gene: TRBV5-5
clone size: .
CDR3 DNA: TGTGCCAGCAGCACAACCCTGCGGGGGGGCCTGAACAATGAGCAGTTCTTC
CDR3 protein: CASSTTLRGGLNNEQFF

D gene: .
J gene: TRBJ2-2
V gene: TRBV10-3
clone size: .
CDR3 DNA: TGTGCCATCAGTGAGTCCGGGTACACCGGGGAGCTGTTTTTT
CDR3 protein: CAISESGYTGELFF

D gene: TRBD1
J gene: TRBJ1-1
V gene: TRBV5-6
clone size: .
CDR3 DNA: TGTGCCAGCAGCTCCAGGGGGGTGAACACTGAAGCTTTCTTT
CDR3 protein: CASSSRGVNTEAFF

D gene: .
J gene: TRBJ1-3
V gene: TRBV5-1
clone size: .
CDR3 DNA: TGCGCCAGTTCCAAGGACATCTCCTCTGGAAACACCATATATTTT
CDR3 protein: CASSKDISSGNTIYF

D gene: .
J gene: TRBJ1-6
V gene: TRBV30
clone size: .
CDR3 DNA: TGTGCCTTCAACAGGGATTCACCCCTCCACTTT
CDR3 protein: CAFNRDSPLHF

D gene: TRBD1
J gene: TRBJ1-1
V gene: TRBV4-1
clone size: .
CDR3 DNA: TGCGCCAGCAGCCAAGAAGGTAGGGGGCGTGGGACTGAAGCTTTCTTT
CDR3 protein: CASSQEGRGRGTEAFF

D gene: .
J gene: TRBJ2-5
V gene: TRBV7-8
clone size: .
CDR3 DNA: TGTGCCAGCAGCTTGTGGGCGGGCGAGACCCAGTACTTC
CDR3 protein: CASSLWAGETQYF

D gene: .
J gene: TRBJ1-5
V gene: TRBV10-3
clone size: few
CDR3 DNA: TGTGCCATCAGTGAAGACAGTCTTTATAGCAATCAGCCCCAGCATTTT
CDR3 protein: CAISEDSLYSNQPQHF

D gene: TRBD1
J gene: TRBJ1-5
V gene: TRBV10-3
clone size: .
CDR3 DNA: TGTGCCATCAGTGGGACAGGGGGCAATCAGCCCCAGCATTTT
CDR3 protein: CAISGTGGNQPQHF

D gene: TRBD2
J gene: TRBJ2-3
V gene: TRBV27
clone size: .
CDR3 DNA: TGTGCCAGCAGTTTGATCGGGCTAGCGGGCCACACAGATACGCAGTATTTT
CDR3 protein: CASSLIGLAGHTDTQYF

D gene: TRBD1
J gene: TRBJ1-2
V gene: TRBV10-3
clone size: .
CDR3 DNA: TGTGCCATCAGTGGGGGGGACAGCGACAACTATGGCTACACCTTC
CDR3 protein: CAISGGDSDNYGYTF

D gene: TRBD2
J gene: TRBJ2-5
V gene: TRBV5-1
clone size: .
CDR3 DNA: TGCGCCAGCAGCTCTAGCGGAGAAGAGACCCAGTACTTC
CDR3 protein: CASSSSGEETQYF

D gene: TRBD1
J gene: TRBJ1-4
V gene: TRBV5-5
clone size: .
CDR3 DNA: TGTGCCAGCAGCTTACAGGGGGTGTCTAATGAAAAACTGTTTTTT
CDR3 protein: CASSLQGVSNEKLFF

D gene: .
J gene: TRBJ2-1
V gene: TRBV19
clone size: .
CDR3 DNA: TGTGCCAGTAGCCTCAGGTCTAGGAGGTCCTACAATGAGCAGTTCTTC
CDR3 protein: CASSLRSRRSYNEQFF